A selection of T cell receptor beta chains follows, all from one sample in a study of identical twins. TCRdb reprocessed the 5' RACE reads with MiXCR, giving one entry per CDR3 protein. Here the sample spans 130,000 to 150,000 distinct CDR3 sequences, 3% to 4% being singletons. Sequencing was performed on memory T cells sorted from blood. These receptors originate from a young man in good health. Each CDR3 is given without its conserved first and last residue. The order of the fields is V gene, J gene, CDR3 protein.

>TRBV5-6|TRBJ2-6
ASSRKGQAGANVLT
>TRBV29-1|TRBJ2-6
SVGDSPGANVLT
>TRBV6-5|TRBJ1-1
ASSYPGNEAF
>TRBV7-8|TRBJ2-1
ASSLVGWREYEWQF
>TRBV20-1|TRBJ2-7
SARGPATYEQY
>TRBV6-1|TRBJ2-7
ASRQGQGNYEQY
>TRBV15|TRBJ1-5
ATRKDRGGNQPQH
>TRBV7-2|TRBJ2-5
ASSRGLAEETQY
>TRBV7-9|TRBJ2-5
ASRGGVARETQY
>TRBV6-5|TRBJ2-1
ASSYLNAIEQF
>TRBV29-1|TRBJ2-5
SPDRWETQY
>TRBV27|TRBJ2-5
ASRVGLAGETQY
>TRBV28|TRBJ2-5
ASSFGGGPKTQY
>TRBV6-1|TRBJ2-1
ASSRLGTSGIGQF
>TRBV6-5|TRBJ1-2
ASSYTRGTVNYGYT
>TRBV20-1|TRBJ2-3
SANGPGGRATDTRY
>TRBV28|TRBJ2-1
ASRERGTYNEQF
>TRBV5-1|TRBJ1-2
ASSLAEAGRGYT
>TRBV7-8|TRBJ2-1
ASSLAAGGPLFNEQF
>TRBV12-3/TRBV12-4|TRBJ1-1
ASSFSQGAGTEAF
>TRBV27|TRBJ1-6
ASSTYNSPLH
>TRBV13|TRBJ2-4
ASSLLAGGRQNIQY
>TRBV7-3|TRBJ2-7
ASISPWGRGGIEQY
>TRBV14|TRBJ1-4
ASSRGTDEKLF
>TRBV7-2|TRBJ1-2
ASSAVAAGGYT
>TRBV3-1|TRBJ2-5
ASSLKRGAGEY
>TRBV7-9|TRBJ2-1
ASSLVSSLADNEQF
>TRBV6-1|TRBJ1-5
ASKSMGSGNQPQH
>TRBV5-6|TRBJ2-3
ASSQTDYTDTQY
>TRBV4-1|TRBJ1-6
ASRAGTSDSPLH
>TRBV6-5|TRBJ2-4
ASSFVTAKNIQY
>TRBV9|TRBJ2-2
ASSVALASGELF
>TRBV10-2|TRBJ2-1
ASSWGRAENEQF
>TRBV9|TRBJ2-1
ASSPRGTPYNEQF
>TRBV20-1|TRBJ1-2
STADSFYGYT
>TRBV20-1|TRBJ1-5
SARVLQGANQPQH
>TRBV6-5|TRBJ1-5
ASSYSREPPNQPQH
>TRBV5-1|TRBJ1-1
ASSPGTGGYRGTEAF
>TRBV15|TRBJ2-5
ATSLFGAQKETQY
>TRBV5-1|TRBJ2-1
ASSLDGTPGEQF
>TRBV20-1|TRBJ1-3
STYNVLGGGNTIY
>TRBV18|TRBJ2-2
ASSSQVNTGELF